Listed below are T cell receptor beta chains from one sample, sequenced in a study of identical twins. TCRdb itself ran the 5' RACE reads through MiXCR, one entry per CDR3 protein. The table shows roughly 1,500,000 distinct CDR3 sequences, with around a third occurring only once. The material sequenced was cord blood. Every receptor here comes from a newborn girl in good health. Both conserved end residues are part of each CDR3. D genes are given only for firm matches. Clone size is given for some rows only: seen once, a few or many times, or a class if the clone is expanded.

j_call | v_call | clone_size | d_call | cdr3_aa | cdr3_nt
TRBJ2-3 | TRBV11-2 | . | TRBD2 | CASSLSGLAGGSPDTQYF | TGTGCCAGCAGCTTATCGGGACTAGCGGGGGGAAGCCCAGATACGCAGTATTTT
TRBJ2-5 | TRBV9 | . | . | CASSTAPEETQYF | TGTGCCAGCAGCACAGCCCCGGAGGAGACCCAGTACTTC
TRBJ1-6 | TRBV21-1 | few | . | CASSTSGQGNSPLHF | TGTGCCAGCAGCACGTCGGGACAGGGAAATTCACCCCTCCACTTT
TRBJ1-6 | TRBV10-3 | few | . | CAISESTNSPLHF | TGTGCCATCAGTGAGTCCACTAATTCACCCCTCCACTTT
TRBJ1-1 | TRBV5-6 | once | . | CASSKPGTFIPNTEAFF | TGTGCCAGCAGCAAACCCGGGACGTTTATCCCGAACACTGAAGCTTTCTTT
TRBJ1-6 | TRBV5-1 | . | TRBD1 | CASSLVGDSNSPLHF | TGCGCCAGCAGCTTGGTCGGGGACAGCAATTCACCCCTCCACTTT
TRBJ2-1 | TRBV2 | . | . | CASIGDSYNEQFF | TGTGCCAGCATCGGGGACTCCTACAATGAGCAGTTCTTC
TRBJ2-7 | TRBV7-2 | . | . | CASSFAPFYEQYF | TGTGCCAGCAGCTTTGCCCCCTTCTACGAGCAGTACTTC
TRBJ2-7 | TRBV20-1 | . | TRBD1 | CSASPGTGSYEQSF | TGCAGTGCTAGCCCCGGGACAGGGTCCTACGAGCAGTCCTTC
TRBJ2-2 | TRBV24-1 | few | . | CATSERTNTGELFF | TGTGCCACCAGTGAGAGGACGAACACCGGGGAGCTGTTTTTT
TRBJ2-7 | TRBV6-5 | . | . | CASSYSSGLGGRTYEQYF | TGTGCCAGCAGTTACTCTAGCGGTCTCGGGGGAAGGACCTACGAGCAGTACTTC
TRBJ2-7 | TRBV20-1 | few | . | CSAVDRIAGMGYEQYF | TGCAGTGCCGTGGACAGGATAGCGGGTATGGGTTACGAGCAGTACTTC
TRBJ2-1 | TRBV5-1 | . | TRBD1 | CASSWTGFSYNEQFF | TGCGCCAGCAGCTGGACAGGTTTCTCCTACAATGAGCAGTTCTTC
TRBJ2-3 | TRBV6-5 | few | TRBD2 | CASSQGLAGEIYTQYF | TGTGCCAGCAGCCAAGGACTAGCGGGAGAGATATATACGCAGTATTTT